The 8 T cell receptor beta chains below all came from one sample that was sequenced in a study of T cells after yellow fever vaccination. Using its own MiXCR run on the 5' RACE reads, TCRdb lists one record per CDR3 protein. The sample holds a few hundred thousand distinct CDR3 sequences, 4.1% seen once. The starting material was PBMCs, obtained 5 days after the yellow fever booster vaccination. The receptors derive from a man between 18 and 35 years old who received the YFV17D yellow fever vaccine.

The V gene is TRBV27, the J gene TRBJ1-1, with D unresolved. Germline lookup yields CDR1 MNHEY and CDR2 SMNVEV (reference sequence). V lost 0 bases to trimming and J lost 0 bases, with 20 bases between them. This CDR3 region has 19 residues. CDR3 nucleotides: TGTGCCAGCAGTTTATCGTTTCCAGGAACCGCTCGAATGAACACTGAAGCTTTCTTT. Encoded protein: CASSLSFPGTARMNTEAFF.

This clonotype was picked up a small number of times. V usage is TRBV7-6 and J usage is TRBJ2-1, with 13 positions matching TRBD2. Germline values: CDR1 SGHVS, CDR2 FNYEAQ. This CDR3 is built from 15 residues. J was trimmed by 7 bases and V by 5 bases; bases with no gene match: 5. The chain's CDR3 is CASSQGTSGENEQFF. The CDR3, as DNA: TGTGCCAGCAGCCAGGGGACTAGCGGGGAAAATGAGCAGTTCTTC.

CDR3 coding DNA: TGCGCCAGCAGCCAGGAGGGGGGTTCCTCCTACGAGCAGTACTTC. This sequence encodes CASSQEGGSSYEQYF. This chain connects TRBV4-1 to TRBJ2-7; TRBD1 or TRBD2 may be the D gene (6 bases each). Germline CDR1 reads MGHRA; CDR2 reads YSYEKL. V was cut by 3 bases and J by 0 bases, with 12 bases left in between. This CDR3 is 15 amino acids long.

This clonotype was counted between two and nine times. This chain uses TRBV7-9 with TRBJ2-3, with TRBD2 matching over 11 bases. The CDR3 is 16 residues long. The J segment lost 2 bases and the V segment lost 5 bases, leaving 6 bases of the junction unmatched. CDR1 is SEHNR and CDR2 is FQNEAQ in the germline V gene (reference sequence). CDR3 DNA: TGTGCCAGCAGCCCCTCGACTAGCGGGGTCACAGATACGCAGTATTTT. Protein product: CASSPSTSGVTDTQYF.

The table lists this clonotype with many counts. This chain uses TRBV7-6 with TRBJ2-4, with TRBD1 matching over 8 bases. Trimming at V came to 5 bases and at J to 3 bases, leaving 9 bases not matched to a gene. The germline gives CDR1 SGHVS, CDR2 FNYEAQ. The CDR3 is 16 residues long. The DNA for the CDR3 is TGTGCCAGCAGCGCCGGGACAGGTTATGGCAAAAACATTCAGTACTTC. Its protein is CASSAGTGYGKNIQYF.

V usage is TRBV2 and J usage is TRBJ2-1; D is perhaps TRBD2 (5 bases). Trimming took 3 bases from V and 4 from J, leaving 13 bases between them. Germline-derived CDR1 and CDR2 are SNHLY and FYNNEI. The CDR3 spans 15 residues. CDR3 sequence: CASSEAGSYYNEQFF. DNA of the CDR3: TGTGCCAGCAGTGAGGCGGGTAGTTATTACAATGAGCAGTTCTTC. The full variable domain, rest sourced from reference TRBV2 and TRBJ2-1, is EPEVTQTPSHQVTQMGQEVILRCVPISNHLYFYWYRQILGQKVEFLVSFYNNEISEKSEIFDDQFSVERPDGSNFTLKIRSTKLEDSAMYFCASSEAGSYYNEQFFGPGTRLTVL.

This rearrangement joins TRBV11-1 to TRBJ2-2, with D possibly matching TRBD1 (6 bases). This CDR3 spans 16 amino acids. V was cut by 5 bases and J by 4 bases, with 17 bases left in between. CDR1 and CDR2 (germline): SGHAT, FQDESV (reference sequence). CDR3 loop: CASSPKQGYPTGELFF. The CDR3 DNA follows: TGTGCCAGCAGCCCGAAACAGGGTTATCCCACCGGGGAGCTGTTTTTT.

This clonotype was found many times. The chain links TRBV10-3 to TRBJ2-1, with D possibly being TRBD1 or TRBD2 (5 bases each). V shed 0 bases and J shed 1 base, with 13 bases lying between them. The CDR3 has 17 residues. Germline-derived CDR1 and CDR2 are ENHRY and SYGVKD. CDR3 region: CAISESETGPSYNEQFF. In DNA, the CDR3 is TGTGCCATCAGTGAGTCTGAGACGGGGCCGTCCTACAATGAGCAGTTCTTC.